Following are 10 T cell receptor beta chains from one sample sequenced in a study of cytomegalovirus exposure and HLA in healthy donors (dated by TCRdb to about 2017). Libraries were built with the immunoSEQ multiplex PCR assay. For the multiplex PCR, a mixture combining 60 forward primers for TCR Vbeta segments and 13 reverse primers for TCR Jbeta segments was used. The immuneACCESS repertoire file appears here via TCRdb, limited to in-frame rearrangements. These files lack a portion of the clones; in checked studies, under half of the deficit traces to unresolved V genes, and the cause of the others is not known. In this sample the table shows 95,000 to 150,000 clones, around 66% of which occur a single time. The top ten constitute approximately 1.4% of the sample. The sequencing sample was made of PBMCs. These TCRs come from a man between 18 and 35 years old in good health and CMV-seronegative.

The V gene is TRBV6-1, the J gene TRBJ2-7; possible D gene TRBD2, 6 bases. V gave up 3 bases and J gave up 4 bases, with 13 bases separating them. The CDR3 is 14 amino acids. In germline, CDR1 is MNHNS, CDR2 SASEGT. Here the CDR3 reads CASSEEGPTYEQYF. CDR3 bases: TGTGCCAGCAGTGAGGAGGGACCTACTTACGAGCAGTACTTC.

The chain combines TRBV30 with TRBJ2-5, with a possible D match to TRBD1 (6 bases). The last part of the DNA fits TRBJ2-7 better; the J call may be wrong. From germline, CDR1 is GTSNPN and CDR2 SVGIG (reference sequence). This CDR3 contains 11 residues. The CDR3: CAWQDRYEQYF. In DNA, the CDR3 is TGTGCCTGGCAGGACAGATACGAGCAGTACTTC.

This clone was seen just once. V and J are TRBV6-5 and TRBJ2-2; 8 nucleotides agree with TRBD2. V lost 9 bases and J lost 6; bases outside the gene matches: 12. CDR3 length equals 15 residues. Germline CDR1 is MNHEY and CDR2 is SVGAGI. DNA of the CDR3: TGTGCCAGTTCGCTCGGCGGGGGGAGCTCCGGGGAGCTGTTTTTT. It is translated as CASSLGGGSSGELFF.

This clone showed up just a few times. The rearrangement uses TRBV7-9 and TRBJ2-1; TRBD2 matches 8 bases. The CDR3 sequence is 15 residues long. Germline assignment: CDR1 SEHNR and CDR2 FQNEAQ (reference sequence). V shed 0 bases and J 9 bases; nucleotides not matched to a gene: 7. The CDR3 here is CASSLAGLGQGEQFF. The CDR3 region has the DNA TGTGCCAGCAGCTTAGCGGGACTAGGTCAGGGTGAGCAGTTCTTC. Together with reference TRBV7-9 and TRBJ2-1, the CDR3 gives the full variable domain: DTGVSQNPRHKITKRGQNVTFRCDPISEHNRLYWYRQTLGQGPEFLTYFQNEAQLEKSRLLSDRFSAERPKGSFSTLEIQRTEQGDSAMYLCASSLAGLGQGEQFFGPGTRLTVL.

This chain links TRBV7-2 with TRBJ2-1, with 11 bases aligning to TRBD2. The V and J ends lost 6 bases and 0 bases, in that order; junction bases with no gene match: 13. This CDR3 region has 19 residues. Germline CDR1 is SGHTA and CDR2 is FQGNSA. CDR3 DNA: TGTGCCAGCAGAGCCGGGACTAGCGGTACTTACGGCTCCTACAATGAGCAGTTCTTC. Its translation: CASRAGTSGTYGSYNEQFF. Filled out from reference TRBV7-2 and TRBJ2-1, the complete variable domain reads GAGVSQSPSNKVTEKGKDVELRCDPISGHTALYWYRQSLGQGLEFLIYFQGNSAPDKSGLPSDRFSAERTGGSVSTLTIQRTQQEDSAVYLCASRAGTSGTYGSYNEQFFGPGTRLTVL.

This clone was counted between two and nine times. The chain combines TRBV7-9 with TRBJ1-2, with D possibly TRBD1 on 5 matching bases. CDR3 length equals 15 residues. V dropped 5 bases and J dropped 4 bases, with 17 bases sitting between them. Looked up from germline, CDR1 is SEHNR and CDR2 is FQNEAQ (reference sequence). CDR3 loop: CASSRIQRGSYGYTF. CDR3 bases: TGTGCCAGCAGCCGTATCCAAAGGGGATCCTATGGCTACACCTTC. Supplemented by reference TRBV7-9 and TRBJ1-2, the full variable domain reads DTGVSQNPRHKITKRGQNVTFRCDPISEHNRLYWYRQTLGQGPEFLTYFQNEAQLEKSRLLSDRFSAERPKGSFSTLEIQRTEQGDSAMYLCASSRIQRGSYGYTFGSGTRLTVV.

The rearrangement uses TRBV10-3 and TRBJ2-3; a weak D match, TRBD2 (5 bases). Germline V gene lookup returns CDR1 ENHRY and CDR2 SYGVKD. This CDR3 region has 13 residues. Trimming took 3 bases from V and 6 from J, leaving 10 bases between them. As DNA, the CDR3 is TGTGCCATCAGTGAACTAGTAGACGATACGCAGTATTTT. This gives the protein CAISELVDDTQYF.

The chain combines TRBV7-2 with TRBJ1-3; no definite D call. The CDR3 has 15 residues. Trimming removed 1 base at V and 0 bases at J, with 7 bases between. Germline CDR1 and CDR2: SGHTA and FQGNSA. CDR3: CASSLGAVSGNTIYF. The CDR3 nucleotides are TGTGCCAGCAGCTTAGGGGCCGTCTCTGGAAACACCATATATTTT. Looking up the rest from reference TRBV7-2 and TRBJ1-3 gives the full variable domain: GAGVSQSPSNKVTEKGKDVELRCDPISGHTALYWYRQSLGQGLEFLIYFQGNSAPDKSGLPSDRFSAERTGGSVSTLTIQRTQQEDSAVYLCASSLGAVSGNTIYFGEGSWLTVV.

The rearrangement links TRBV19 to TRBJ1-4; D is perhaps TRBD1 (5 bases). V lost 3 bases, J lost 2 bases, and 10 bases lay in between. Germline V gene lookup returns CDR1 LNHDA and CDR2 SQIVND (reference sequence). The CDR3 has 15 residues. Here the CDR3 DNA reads TGTGCCAGTAGTATCTGGGGCGAGACTAATGAAAAACTGTTTTTT. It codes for CASSIWGETNEKLFF.

CDR3 nucleotides: TGTGCCAGCCGGGACAGGGCCTATGGCTACACCTTC. This translates into CASRDRAYGYTF. This rearrangement joins TRBV25-1 to TRBJ1-2; 9 bases line up with TRBD1. The CDR3 extends over 12 amino acids. CDR1 and CDR2 from the germline V gene are MGHDK and SYGVNS. V lost 8 bases, J lost 4 bases, and 2 bases stayed unmatched.